The rows below give T cell receptor beta chains drawn from one sample of a study of cytomegalovirus exposure and HLA in healthy donors. Using immunoSEQ multiplex PCR, the repertoire was profiled, and TCRdb retains in-frame clones only, with some absent. The sample contains approximately 89,000 clones, about two thirds of which appear only once. Sequenced: PBMCs. The origin of the receptors is a woman between 25 and 40 years old in good health and CMV-seropositive. The CDR3 runs from the conserved cysteine through the conserved F or W. Fields, in order: J gene, clone size, V gene, D gene, CDR3 DNA, CDR3 protein. D genes are given only for firm matches. Size tells how often a clone was seen (once, few, many) or the class of an expanded clone, and some rows leave it out.

TRBJ1-6,few,TRBV6-5,-,TGTGCCAGCACCTGGGGGGGACTAGGTAATTCACCCCTCCACTTT,CASTWGGLGNSPLHF
TRBJ1-1,-,TRBV6-4,-,TGTGCCAGCAGAATACAGGCGGCCTCCCCTGAAGCTTTCTTT,CASRIQAASPEAFF
TRBJ1-1,-,TRBV19,-,TGTGCCAGTAGTATTCTTGACCCAGGGTCAGCTTTCTTT,CASSILDPGSAFF
TRBJ1-1,-,TRBV4-2,TRBD1,TGTGCCAGCAGCCAACCGGACAGGGGAAGTTGGGGCACTGAAGCTTTCTTT,CASSQPDRGSWGTEAFF
TRBJ2-3,-,TRBV6-5,TRBD1,TGTGCCAGCAGTCCTCAAACAGGGGGCACAGATACGCAGTATTTT,CASSPQTGGTDTQYF
TRBJ2-7,-,TRBV18,TRBD1,TGTGCCAGCTCACCACAGCGGGACAGGGGGCTTTACGAGCAGTACTTC,CASSPQRDRGLYEQYF
TRBJ1-4,-,TRBV7-9,-,TGTGCCAGCAGCCGAGGGGACAAGTTTAATGAAAAACTGTTTTTT,CASSRGDKFNEKLFF
TRBJ2-7,-,TRBV2,-,TGTGCCAGCAGTGAAGCGGGCGTAACCTACGAGCAGTACTTC,CASSEAGVTYEQYF
TRBJ2-5,-,TRBV2,-,TGTGCCAGCACCGAAAGGAAATACTCCCGGAGGGGGACCCAGTACTTC,CASTERKYSRRGTQYF
TRBJ2-1,-,TRBV5-1,TRBD1,TGCGCCAGCAGCGCACAGGGGGTCCATGAGCAGTTCTTC,CASSAQGVHEQFF
TRBJ1-2,-,TRBV19,-,TGTGCCAGTATACGCTCATCCGGGACAAGGGGGGACTATGGCTACCCCTTC,CASIRSSGTRGDYGYPF
TRBJ2-1,-,TRBV9,TRBD2,TGTGCCAGCAGCTCTCTAGGACTAGCGGGCCAGGATGAGCAGTTCTTC,CASSSLGLAGQDEQFF
TRBJ2-7,-,TRBV11-2,-,TGTGCCAGCAGCTCCATCCCACAGTTCTACGAGCAGTACTTC,CASSSIPQFYEQYF
TRBJ2-7,-,TRBV5-1,TRBD2,TGCGCCAGCAGCTTCGAGCGGGGGGGCACGTACGAGCAGTACTTC,CASSFERGGTYEQYF
TRBJ1-2,-,TRBV11-3,-,TGTGCCAGCAGCACTGTGAGCTATGGCTACACCTTC,CASSTVSYGYTF
TRBJ2-6,few,TRBV5-8,-,TGTGCCAGCATGTTGAGGTCTGGGGCCAACGTCCTGACTTTC,CASMLRSGANVLTF
TRBJ2-3,few,TRBV6-1,TRBD2,TGTGCCAGCAGTGGGGGGAGCACTAGCGGGGGATGGACAGATACGCAGTATTTT,CASSGGSTSGGWTDTQYF
TRBJ1-6,few,TRBV18,-,TGTGCCAGCTCACCAATGACAGTGTCACCCCTCCACTTT,CASSPMTVSPLHF
TRBJ2-5,-,TRBV30,-,TGTGCCTGGAGCCCGGTAAAAGAGACCCAGTACTTC,CAWSPVKETQYF
TRBJ2-2,-,TRBV7-2,-,TGTGCCAGCAGTTGGGGGGGCCGGGGCACCGGGGAGCTGTTTTTT,CASSWGGRGTGELFF
TRBJ2-1,-,TRBV9,TRBD1,TGTGCCAGCAGCGTAGGTGGCCAGGGGGCGCTGGATGAGCAGTTCTTC,CASSVGGQGALDEQFF
TRBJ2-1,few,TRBV6-6,-,TGTGCCAGCAGCACTTTTGGAGGGACAGACTACAATGAGCAGTTCTTC,CASSTFGGTDYNEQFF
TRBJ1-1,-,TRBV28,-,TGTGCCAGCAGAACAGACAGGTTAAACACTGAAGCTTTCTTT,CASRTDRLNTEAFF
TRBJ2-7,few,TRBV27,TRBD1,TGTGCCAGCAGTATGACAGGGATCGAGCAGTACTTC,CASSMTGIEQYF
TRBJ2-2,few,TRBV6-6,TRBD1,TGTGCCAGCACCTCCGTAGGGGGCAGGGCGGCCGGGGAGCTGTTTTTT,CASTSVGGRAAGELFF